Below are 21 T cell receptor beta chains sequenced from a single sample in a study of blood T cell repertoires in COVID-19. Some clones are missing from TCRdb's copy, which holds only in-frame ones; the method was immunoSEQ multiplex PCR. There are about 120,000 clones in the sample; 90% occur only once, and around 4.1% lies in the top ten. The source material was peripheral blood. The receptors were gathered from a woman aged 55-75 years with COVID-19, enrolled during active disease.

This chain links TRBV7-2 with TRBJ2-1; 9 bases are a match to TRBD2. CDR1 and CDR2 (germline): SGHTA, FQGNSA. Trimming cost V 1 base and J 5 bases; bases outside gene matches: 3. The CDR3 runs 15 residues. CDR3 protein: CASSLVSGGNNEQFF. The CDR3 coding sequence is TGTGCCAGCAGCTTAGTTAGCGGGGGCAACAATGAGCAGTTCTTC.

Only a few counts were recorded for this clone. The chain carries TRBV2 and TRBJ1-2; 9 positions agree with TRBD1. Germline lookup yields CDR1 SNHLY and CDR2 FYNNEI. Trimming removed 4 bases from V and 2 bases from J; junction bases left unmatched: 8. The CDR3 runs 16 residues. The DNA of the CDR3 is TGTGCCAGCAGTGGCCCGGGACAGGGATTAAACTATGGCTACACCTTC. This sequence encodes CASSGPGQGLNYGYTF.

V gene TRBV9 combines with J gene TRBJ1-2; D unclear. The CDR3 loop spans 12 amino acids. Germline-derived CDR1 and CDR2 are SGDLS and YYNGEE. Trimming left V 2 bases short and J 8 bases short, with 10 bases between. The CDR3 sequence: CASSVLGRGYTF. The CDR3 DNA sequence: TGTGCCAGCAGCGTTCTTGGGAGAGGCTACACCTTC.

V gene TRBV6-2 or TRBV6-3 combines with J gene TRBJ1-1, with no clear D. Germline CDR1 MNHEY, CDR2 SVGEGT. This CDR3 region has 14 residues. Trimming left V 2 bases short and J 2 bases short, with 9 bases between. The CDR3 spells CASSYHRYNTEAFF. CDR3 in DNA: TGTGCCAGCAGTTACCACAGATACAACACTGAAGCTTTCTTT.

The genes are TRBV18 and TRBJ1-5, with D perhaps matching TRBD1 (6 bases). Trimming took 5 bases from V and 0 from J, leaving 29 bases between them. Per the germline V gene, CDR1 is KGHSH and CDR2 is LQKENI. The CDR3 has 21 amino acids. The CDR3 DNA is TGTGCCAGCTCATCCAACCCAACAGGGATGGGTCTCCTAAATAGCAATCAGCCCCAGCATTTT. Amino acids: CASSSNPTGMGLLNSNQPQHF.

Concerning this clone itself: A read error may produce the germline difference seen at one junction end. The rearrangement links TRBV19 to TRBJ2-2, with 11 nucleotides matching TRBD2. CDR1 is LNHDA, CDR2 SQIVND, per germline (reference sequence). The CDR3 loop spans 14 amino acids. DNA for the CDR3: TGTGCCAGTAGGATAGCGGGGGGGACCGGGGAGCTGTTTTTT. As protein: CASRIAGGTGELFF.

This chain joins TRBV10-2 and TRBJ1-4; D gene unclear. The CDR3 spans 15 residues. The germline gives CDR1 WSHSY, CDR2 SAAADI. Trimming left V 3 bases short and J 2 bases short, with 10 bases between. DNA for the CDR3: TGCGCCAGCAGTGATTCCGTTTTGACTAATGAAAAACTGTTTTTT. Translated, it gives CASSDSVLTNEKLFF.

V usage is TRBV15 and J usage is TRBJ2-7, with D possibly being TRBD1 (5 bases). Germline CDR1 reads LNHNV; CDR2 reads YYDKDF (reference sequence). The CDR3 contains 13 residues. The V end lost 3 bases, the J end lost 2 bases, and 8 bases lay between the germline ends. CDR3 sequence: CATSSGHTYEQYF. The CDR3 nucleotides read TGTGCCACCAGCAGCGGACATACCTACGAGCAGTACTTC.

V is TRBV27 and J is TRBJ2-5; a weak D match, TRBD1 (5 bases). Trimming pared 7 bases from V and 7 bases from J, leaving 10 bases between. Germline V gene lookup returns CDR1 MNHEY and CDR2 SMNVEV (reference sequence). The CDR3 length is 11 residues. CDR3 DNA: TGTGCCAGCAAAGCAGGGTGGACCCAGTACTTC. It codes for CASKAGWTQYF.

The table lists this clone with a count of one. The chain's CDR3 is CASSPRIMGGTLMNTEAFF. Here the CDR3 DNA reads TGTGCCAGCTCACCCCGAATCATGGGTGGGACATTAATGAACACTGAAGCTTTCTTT. The chain combines TRBV18 with TRBJ1-1; D is possibly TRBD1 (6 bases). Trimming took off 3 bases at V and 0 bases at J, with 23 bases between the two ends. The CDR3 contains 19 residues. Germline CDR1 reads KGHSH; CDR2 reads LQKENI.

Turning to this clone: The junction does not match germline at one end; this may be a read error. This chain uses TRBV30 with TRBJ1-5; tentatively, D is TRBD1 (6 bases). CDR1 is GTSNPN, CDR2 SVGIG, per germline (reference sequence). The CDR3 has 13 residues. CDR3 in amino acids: CAWNGGLNQPQHF. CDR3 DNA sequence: TGTGCATGGAACGGGGGGCTGAATCAGCCCCAGCATTTT.

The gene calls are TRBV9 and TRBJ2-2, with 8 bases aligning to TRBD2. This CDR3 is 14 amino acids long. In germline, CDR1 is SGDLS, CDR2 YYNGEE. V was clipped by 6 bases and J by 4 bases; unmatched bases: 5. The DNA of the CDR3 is TGTGCCAGCAATGGCCGGGAGGGCACCGGGGAGCTGTTTTTT. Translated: CASNGREGTGELFF. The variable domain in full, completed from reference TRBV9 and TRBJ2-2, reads DSGVTQTPKHLITATGQRVTLRCSPRSGDLSVYWYQQSLDQGLQFLIQYYNGEERAKGNILERFSAQQFPDLHSELNLSSLELGDSALYFCASNGREGTGELFFGEGSRLTVL.

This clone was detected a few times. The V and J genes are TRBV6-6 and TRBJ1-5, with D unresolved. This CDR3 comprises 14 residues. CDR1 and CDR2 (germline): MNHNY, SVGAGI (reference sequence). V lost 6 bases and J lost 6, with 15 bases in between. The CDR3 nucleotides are TGTGCCAGCAGATCGAGGTCTAGAGGTCAGCCCCAGCATTTT. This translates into CASRSRSRGQPQHF.

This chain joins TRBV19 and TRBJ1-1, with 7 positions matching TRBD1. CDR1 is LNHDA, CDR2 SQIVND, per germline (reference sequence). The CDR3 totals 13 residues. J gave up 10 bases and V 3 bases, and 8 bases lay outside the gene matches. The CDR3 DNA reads TGTGCCAGTAGTATTCCGGGAGACAGGGCAGCTTTCTTT. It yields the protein CASSIPGDRAAFF.

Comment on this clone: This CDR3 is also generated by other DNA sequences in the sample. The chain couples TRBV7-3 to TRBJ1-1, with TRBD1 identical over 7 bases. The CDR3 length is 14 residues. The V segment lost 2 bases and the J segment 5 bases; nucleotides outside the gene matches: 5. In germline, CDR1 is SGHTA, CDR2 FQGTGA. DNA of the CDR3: TGTGCCAGCAGCTTAGCAGGGGGTGGTACTGAAGCTTTCTTT. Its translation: CASSLAGGGTEAFF.

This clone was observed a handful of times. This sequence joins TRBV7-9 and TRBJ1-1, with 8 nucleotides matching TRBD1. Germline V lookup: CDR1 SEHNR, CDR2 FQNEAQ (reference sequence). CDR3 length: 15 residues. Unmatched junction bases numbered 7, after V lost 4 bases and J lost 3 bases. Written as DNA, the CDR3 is TGTGCCAGCAGCTCTTGGACAGGGAGGGACACTGAAGCTTTCTTT. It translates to CASSSWTGRDTEAFF. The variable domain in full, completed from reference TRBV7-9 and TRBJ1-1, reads DTGVSQNPRHKITKRGQNVTFRCDPISEHNRLYWYRQTLGQGPEFLTYFQNEAQLEKSRLLSDRFSAERPKGSFSTLEIQRTEQGDSAMYLCASSSWTGRDTEAFFGQGTRLTVV.

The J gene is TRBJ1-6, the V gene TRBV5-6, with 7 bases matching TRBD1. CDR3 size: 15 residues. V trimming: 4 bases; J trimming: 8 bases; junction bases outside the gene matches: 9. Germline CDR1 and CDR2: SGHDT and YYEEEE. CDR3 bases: TGTGCCAGCAGCCTTATCACAGGGGCCTATTCACCCCTCCACTTT. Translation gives CASSLITGAYSPLHF.

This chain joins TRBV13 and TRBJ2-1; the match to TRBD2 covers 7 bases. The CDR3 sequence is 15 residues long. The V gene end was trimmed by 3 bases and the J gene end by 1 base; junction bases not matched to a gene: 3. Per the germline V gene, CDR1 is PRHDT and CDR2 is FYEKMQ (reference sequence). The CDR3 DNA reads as TGTGCCAGCAGCTTCGGACTAGATTCCTACAATGAGCAGTTCTTC. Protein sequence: CASSFGLDSYNEQFF.

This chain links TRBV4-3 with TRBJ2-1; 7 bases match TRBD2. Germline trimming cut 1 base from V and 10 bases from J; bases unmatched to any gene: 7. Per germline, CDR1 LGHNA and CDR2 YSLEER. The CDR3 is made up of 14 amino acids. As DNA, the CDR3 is TGCGCCAGCAGCCAAGTCGCGGGGGTGACAGAGCAGTTCTTC. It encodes CASSQVAGVTEQFF.

The CDR3 protein is CASRQGSWPEQYF. In DNA, the CDR3 is TGTGCCTCCAGACAGGGGTCATGGCCAGAGCAGTACTTC. The rearrangement uses TRBV2 and TRBJ2-7; 8 bases line up with TRBD1. The CDR3 contains 13 residues. The germline gives CDR1 SNHLY, CDR2 FYNNEI. The V segment lost 11 bases and the J segment 7 bases; nucleotides outside the gene matches: 13. The full variable domain, its missing parts supplied by reference TRBV2 and TRBJ2-7, is EPEVTQTPSHQVTQMGQEVILRCVPISNHLYFYWYRQILGQKVEFLVSFYNNEISEKSEIFDDQFSVERPDGSNFTLKIRSTKLEDSAMYFCASRQGSWPEQYFGPGTRLTVT.

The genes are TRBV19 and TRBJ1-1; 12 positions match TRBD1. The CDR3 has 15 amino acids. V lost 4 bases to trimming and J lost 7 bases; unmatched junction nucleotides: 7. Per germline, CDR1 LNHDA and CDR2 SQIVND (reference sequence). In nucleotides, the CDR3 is TGTGCCAGTAGTACGGGACAGGGGGCGAGCGGTGAAGCTTTCTTT. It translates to CASSTGQGASGEAFF.